This T cell receptor beta chain was recorded in a study of T-cell reconstitution after alpha-beta-depleted transplantation in children. Regarding the study as a whole: It was reported that alpha-beta T cells came from several hundred expanded graft clones (about two months after transplant). The main origin of T-cell counts and diversity one year after transplant was newly produced T cells. High day-60 TCRbeta diversity in some patients came from surviving recipient T cells and thymic progenitors.

TCRbeta library preparation incorporated unique molecular identifiers. TCRdb itself ran the PCR reads through MiXCR, one entry per CDR3 protein. Of around 700,000 distinct CDR3 sequences in the sample, around 14% were seen once. Germline CDR1 and CDR2: SEHNR and FQNEAQ (reference sequence). V was trimmed by 5 bases and J by 4 bases, leaving 17 bases between them. The CDR3 has 16 residues. To note about this clonotype: The antigen is undetermined.

The specimen was PBMCs, collected before TCRalphabeta/CD19-depleted stem cell transplant. This chain joins TRBV7-9 and TRBJ2-2; possible D gene TRBD2, 5 bases. The TCR sequence derives from a girl aged 2 to 10 with congenital amegakaryocytic thrombocytopenia, due to receive a stem cell transplant. The CDR3 spells CASSNDYIGPTGELFF. The CDR3 nucleotides are TGTGCCAGCAGCAACGACTACATCGGGCCCACCGGGGAGCTGTTTTTT.